This entry describes one T cell receptor beta chain. Its antigen is unidentified. This sample stems from a study of a mutant IDH1 vaccine in newly diagnosed glioma. Turning to the study itself: The treated population exhibited a male proportion of about 60%, a female proportion of 37.5%, and a mean age of roughly 41 years. Patients got radiotherapy, temozolomide, or both beforehand, and most got both.

Overall study findings and caveats: Seemingly, top peripheral T cell clonotype changes bore no relation to pseudoprogression.

The data were produced by immunoSEQ multiplex PCR, yet TCRdb's version contains in-frame clones alone and is incomplete. The sample contains about 30,000 clones, 82% of which appear only once. Specified time point: baseline, week 1 (first vaccination visit). Treatment given: pre-vaccination baseline after standard-of-care therapy. Those who donated had recent WHO grade 3 or 4 IDH1-mutant, ATRX-lost astrocytomas. Trimming removed 1 base at V and 5 bases at J, with 3 bases between. The V gene's germline CDR1 is SGHTA and CDR2 FQGNSA. The CDR3 contains 13 residues. The sequencing here drew on PBMCs, taken from a glioma patient treated with radiotherapy, temozolomide or both. This sequence was found in a man aged 25 to 45 with glioma. The chain is built from TRBV7-2 and TRBJ1-6, with D unclear. The CDR3 coding sequence is TGTGCCAGCAGCTTAGACAATAATTCACCCCTCCACTTT. It is translated as CASSLDNNSPLHF.